This T cell receptor beta chain emerged from a study of T cells in Graves' hyperthyroidism and ophthalmopathy. Points from the study as a whole: Most thyroid-expanded clonotypes above 0.001 were also found in blood. From stable hyperthyroidism, ophthalmopathy was separated by a 13 V-J model.

Of note for this clonotype: What it recognizes is unknown.

Trimming cost V 2 bases and J 2 bases, with 14 bases left between them. From germline, CDR1 is SGHNT and CDR2 YYREEE (reference sequence). The CDR3 is 15 residues long. Amplification yielded TCR beta CDR3 regions, with RNA transcripts as the source. The HTBI primer set was used in a first-round RT-PCR of the TCR CDR3. One entry per CDR3 protein, called by TCRdb with MiXCR from the multiplex PCR reads. The table has about 640,000 distinct CDR3 sequences, less than 25% seen once. On the basis of clinical symptoms, serum thyroxine and TRAb, thyroid ultrasound and orbital computed tomography, diagnoses were made. The source of the PBMCs was less than 12 ml of fresh peripheral blood.

Sequenced sample: blood. The receptor was isolated from a man aged 25 to 45 with Graves' ophthalmopathy. The rearrangement links TRBV5-4 to TRBJ2-7; tentatively, D is TRBD2 (6 bases). CDR3 loop: CASSLRDLGAYEQYF. In DNA, the CDR3 is TGTGCCAGCAGCTTAAGGGACTTAGGGGCCTACGAGCAGTACTTC. The whole variable domain, filled in from reference TRBV5-4 and TRBJ2-7, reads ETGVTQSPTHLIKTRGQQVTLRCSSQSGHNTVSWYQQALGQGPQFIFQYYREEENGRGNFPPRFSGLQFPNYSSELNVNALELDDSALYLCASSLRDLGAYEQYFGPGTRLTVT.